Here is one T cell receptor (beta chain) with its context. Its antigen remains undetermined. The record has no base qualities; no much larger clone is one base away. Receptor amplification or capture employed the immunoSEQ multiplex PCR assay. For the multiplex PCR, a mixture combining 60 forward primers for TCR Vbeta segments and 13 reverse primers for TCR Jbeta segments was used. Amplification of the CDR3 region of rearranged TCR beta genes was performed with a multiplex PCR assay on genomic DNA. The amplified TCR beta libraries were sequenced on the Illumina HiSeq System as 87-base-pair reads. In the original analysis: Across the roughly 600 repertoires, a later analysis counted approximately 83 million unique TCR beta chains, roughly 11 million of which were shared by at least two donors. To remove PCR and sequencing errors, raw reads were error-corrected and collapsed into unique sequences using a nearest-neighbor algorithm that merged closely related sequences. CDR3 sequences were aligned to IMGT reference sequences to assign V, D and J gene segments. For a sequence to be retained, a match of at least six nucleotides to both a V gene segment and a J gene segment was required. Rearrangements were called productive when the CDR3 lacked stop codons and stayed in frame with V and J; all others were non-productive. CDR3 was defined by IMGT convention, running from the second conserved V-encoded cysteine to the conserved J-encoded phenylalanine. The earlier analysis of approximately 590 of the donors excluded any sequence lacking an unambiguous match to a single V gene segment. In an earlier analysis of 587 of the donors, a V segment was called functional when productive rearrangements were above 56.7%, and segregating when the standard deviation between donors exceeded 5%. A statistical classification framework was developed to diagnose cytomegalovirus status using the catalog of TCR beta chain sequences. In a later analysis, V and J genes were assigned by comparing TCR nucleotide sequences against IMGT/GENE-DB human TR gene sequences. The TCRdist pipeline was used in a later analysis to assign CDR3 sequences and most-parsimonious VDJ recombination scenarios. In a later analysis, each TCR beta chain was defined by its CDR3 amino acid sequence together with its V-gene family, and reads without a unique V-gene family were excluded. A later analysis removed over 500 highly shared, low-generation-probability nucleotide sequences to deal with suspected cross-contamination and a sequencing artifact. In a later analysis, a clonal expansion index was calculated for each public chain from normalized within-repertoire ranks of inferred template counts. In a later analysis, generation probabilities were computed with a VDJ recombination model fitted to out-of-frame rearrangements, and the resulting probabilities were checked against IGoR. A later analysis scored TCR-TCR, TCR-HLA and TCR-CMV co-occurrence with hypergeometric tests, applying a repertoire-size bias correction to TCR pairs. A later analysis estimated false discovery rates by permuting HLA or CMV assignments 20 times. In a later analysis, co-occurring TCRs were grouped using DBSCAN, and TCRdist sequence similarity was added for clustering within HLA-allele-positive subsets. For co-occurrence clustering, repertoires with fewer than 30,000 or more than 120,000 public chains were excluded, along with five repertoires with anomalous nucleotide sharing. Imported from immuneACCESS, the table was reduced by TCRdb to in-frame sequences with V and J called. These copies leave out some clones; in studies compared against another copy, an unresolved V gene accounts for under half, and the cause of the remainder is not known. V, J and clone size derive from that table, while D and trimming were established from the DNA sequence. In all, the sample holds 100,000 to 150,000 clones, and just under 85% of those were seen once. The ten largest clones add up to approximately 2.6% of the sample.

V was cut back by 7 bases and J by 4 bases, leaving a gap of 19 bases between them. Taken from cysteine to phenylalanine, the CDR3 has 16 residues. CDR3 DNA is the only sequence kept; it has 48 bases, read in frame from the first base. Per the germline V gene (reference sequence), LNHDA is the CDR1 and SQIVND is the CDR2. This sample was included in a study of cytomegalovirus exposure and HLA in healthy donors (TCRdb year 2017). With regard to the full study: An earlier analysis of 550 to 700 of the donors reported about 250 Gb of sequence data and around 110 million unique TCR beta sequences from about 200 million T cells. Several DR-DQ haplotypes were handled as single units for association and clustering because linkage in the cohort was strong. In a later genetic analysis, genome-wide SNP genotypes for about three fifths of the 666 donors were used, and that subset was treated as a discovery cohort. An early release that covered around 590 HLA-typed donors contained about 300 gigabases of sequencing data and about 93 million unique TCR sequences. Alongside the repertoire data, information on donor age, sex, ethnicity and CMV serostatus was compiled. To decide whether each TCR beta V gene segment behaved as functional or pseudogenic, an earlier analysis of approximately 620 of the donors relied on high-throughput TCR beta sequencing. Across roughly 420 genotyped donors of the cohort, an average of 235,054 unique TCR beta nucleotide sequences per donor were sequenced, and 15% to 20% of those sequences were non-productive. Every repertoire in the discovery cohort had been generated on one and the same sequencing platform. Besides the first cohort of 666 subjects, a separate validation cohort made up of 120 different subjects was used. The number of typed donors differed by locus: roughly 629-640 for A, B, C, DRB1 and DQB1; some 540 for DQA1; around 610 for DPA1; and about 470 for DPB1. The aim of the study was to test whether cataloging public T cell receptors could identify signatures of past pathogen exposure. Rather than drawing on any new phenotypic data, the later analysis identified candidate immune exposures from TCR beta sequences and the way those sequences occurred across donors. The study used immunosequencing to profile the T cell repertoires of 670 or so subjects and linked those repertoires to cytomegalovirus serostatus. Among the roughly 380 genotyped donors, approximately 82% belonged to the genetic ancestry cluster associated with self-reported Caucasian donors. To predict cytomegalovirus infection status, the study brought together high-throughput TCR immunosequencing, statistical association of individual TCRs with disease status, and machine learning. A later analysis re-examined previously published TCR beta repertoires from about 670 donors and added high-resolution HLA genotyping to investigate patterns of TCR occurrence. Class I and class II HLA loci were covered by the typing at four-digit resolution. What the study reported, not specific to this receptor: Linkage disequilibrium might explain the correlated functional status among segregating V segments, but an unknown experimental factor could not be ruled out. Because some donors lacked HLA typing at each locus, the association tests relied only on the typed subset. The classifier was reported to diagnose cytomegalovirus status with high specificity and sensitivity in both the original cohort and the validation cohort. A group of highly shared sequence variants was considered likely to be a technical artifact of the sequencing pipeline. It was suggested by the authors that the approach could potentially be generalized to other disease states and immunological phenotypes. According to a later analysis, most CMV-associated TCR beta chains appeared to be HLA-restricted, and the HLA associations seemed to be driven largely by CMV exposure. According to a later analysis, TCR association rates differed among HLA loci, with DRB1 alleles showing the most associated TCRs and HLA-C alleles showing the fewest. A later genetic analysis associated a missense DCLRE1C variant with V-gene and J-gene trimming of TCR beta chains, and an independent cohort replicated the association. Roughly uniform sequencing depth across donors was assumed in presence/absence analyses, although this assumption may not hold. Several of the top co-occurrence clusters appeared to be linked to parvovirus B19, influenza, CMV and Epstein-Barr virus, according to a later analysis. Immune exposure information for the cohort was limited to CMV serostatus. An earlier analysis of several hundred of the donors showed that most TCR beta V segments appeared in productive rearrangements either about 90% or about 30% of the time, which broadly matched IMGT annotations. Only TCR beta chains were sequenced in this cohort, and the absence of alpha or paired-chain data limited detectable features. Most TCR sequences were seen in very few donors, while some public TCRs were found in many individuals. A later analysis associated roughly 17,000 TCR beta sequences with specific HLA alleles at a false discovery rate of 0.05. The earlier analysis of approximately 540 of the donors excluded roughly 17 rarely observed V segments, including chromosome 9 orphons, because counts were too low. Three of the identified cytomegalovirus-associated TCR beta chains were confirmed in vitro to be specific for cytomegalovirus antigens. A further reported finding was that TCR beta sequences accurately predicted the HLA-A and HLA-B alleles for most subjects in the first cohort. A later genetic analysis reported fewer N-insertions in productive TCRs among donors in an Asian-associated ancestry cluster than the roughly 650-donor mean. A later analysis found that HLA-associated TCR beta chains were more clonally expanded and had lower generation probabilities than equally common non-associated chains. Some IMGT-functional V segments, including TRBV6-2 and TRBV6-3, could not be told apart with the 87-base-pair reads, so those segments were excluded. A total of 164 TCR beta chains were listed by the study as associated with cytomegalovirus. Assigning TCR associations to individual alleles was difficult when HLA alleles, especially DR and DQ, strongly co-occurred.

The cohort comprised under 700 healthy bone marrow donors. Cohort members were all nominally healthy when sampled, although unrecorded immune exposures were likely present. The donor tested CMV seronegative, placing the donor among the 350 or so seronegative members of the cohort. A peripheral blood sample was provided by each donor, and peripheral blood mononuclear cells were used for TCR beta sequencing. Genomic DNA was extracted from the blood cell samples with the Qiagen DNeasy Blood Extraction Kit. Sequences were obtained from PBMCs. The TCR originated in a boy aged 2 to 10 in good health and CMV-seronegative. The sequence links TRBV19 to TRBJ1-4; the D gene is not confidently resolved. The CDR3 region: CASTTNGKARNEKLFF. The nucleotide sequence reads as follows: TGTGCCAGTACGACTAACGGGAAGGCTCGTAATGAAAAACTGTTTTTT.